This T cell receptor beta chain was captured by sequencing in a study of Tregs in tolerant kidney transplant recipients. This clone was recorded a few times. Assay used: immunoSEQ multiplex PCR; TCRdb lists only in-frame clones, some missing. The sample holds roughly 120,000 clones, around 94% seen once. Trimming pared 0 bases from V and 6 bases from J, leaving 7 bases between. Germline assignment: CDR1 MNHEY and CDR2 SVGAGI. The CDR3 has 13 residues. The origin of this receptor is a human donor in good health. Specimen: CD4+ T cells from blood. The genes are TRBV6-5 and TRBJ2-3; D remains unclear. The DNA of the CDR3 is TGTGCCAGCAGTTACTCGATGAAGGATACGCAGTATTTT. It yields the protein CASSYSMKDTQYF.